This T cell receptor beta chain is from a study of blood T cells in healthy people across ages. Through a sample-barcoded 5' primer and a J-beta primer mix, a second PCR was run for 7 to 11 cycles. Each CDR3 protein is one row after TCRdb ran MiXCR on the 5' RACE reads. Here the sample spans hundreds of thousands of distinct CDR3 sequences, 58% being singletons. Per germline, CDR1 SGHTA and CDR2 FQGTGA. The trim removed 2 bases at V and 5 bases at J, leaving 10 bases unmatched. The CDR3 consists of 17 residues. This clonotype has just a few counts. Sequences were obtained from blood. This sequence originates from a young man in good health. The V gene is TRBV7-3, the J gene TRBJ2-3; the match to TRBD2 covers 10 bases. The CDR3 loop is CASSLGGLAVGEDTQYF. The CDR3 nucleotides are TGTGCCAGCAGCTTAGGCGGACTAGCGGTGGGGGAAGATACGCAGTATTTT.